A single sample is the source of the 25 T cell receptor beta chains below, sequenced in a study of cytomegalovirus exposure and HLA in healthy donors. Sequencing used immunoSEQ multiplex PCR; TCRdb keeps in-frame clones, though not all of them. The repertoire holds 100,000 or so clones, with less than 90% as singletons. Sequencing was carried out using PBMCs. Receptors originate from a man aged 18 to 30 in good health and CMV-seropositive.

The chain couples TRBV21-1 to TRBJ2-1; the table's D call TRBD2 went unverified against the DNA. TRBV21-1 is marked as a pseudogene. This CDR3 has 15 amino acids. CDR3: CASSKGQRRAQEQFF. The CDR3 coding sequence is TGTGCCAGCAGCAAGGGCCAGCGGAGGGCTCAGGAGCAGTTCTTC.

The chain uses TRBV19 and TRBJ1-5, with 10 bases identical to TRBD1. CDR1 is LNHDA, CDR2 SQIVND, per germline (reference sequence). The V gene end was trimmed by 7 bases and the J gene end by 0 bases; junction bases not matched to a gene: 9. The CDR3 extends over 17 amino acids. CDR3 bases: TGTGCCAGTAAGGGGGAGAGGGACAGGGGTAGCAATCAGCCCCAGCATTTT. It translates to CASKGERDRGSNQPQHF.

This clone was detected once. The chain couples TRBV2 to TRBJ1-5; TRBD1 aligns across 11 bases. Germline V gives CDR1 SNHLY, CDR2 FYNNEI. With V trimmed by 7 bases and J by 2 bases, 13 bases remained unmatched. The CDR3 is 18 amino acids. The CDR3 sequence is CASMGDRGGNFGNQPQHF. Here the CDR3 DNA reads TGTGCCAGCATGGGGGACAGGGGGGGCAATTTCGGCAATCAGCCCCAGCATTTT. Full variable domain (missing parts from reference TRBV2 and TRBJ1-5): EPEVTQTPSHQVTQMGQEVILRCVPISNHLYFYWYRQILGQKVEFLVSFYNNEISEKSEIFDDQFSVERPDGSNFTLKIRSTKLEDSAMYFCASMGDRGGNFGNQPQHFGDGTRLSIL.

The gene calls are TRBV18 and TRBJ1-1; a weak D match, TRBD1 (5 bases). The CDR3 runs to 16 residues. Germline CDR1 reads KGHSH; CDR2 reads LQKENI. The V end was cut by 4 bases, the J end by 4 bases, with 19 bases between. The DNA of the CDR3 is TGTGCCAGCTCACGTTCACGGACCGCGGGGGGCACTGAAGCTTTCTTT. Its translation is CASSRSRTAGGTEAFF.

The chain combines TRBV6-5 with TRBJ2-2; perhaps TRBD1 as D (6 bases). The CDR3 is 13 amino acids. The V end was cut by 7 bases, the J end by 5 bases, with 11 bases between. CDR1 is MNHEY and CDR2 is SVGAGI in the germline V gene. CDR3 residues: CASKRGGTGELFF. The CDR3 coding sequence is TGTGCCAGCAAAAGAGGGGGAACCGGGGAGCTGTTTTTT.

CDR3 loop: CASTLQGAYGYTF. The DNA of the CDR3 is TGTGCCAGCACCCTACAGGGTGCCTATGGCTACACCTTC. The rearrangement uses TRBV7-2 and TRBJ1-2; D might be TRBD1 (6 bases). The germline V gene encodes CDR1 SGHTA and CDR2 FQGNSA. This CDR3 contains 13 residues. The V gene lost 7 bases and the J gene lost 4 bases, with 13 bases spanning the gap.

The chain couples TRBV7-8 to TRBJ1-2; 8 bases are shared with TRBD1. Trimming took 5 bases from V and 3 from J; bases not matched to a gene: 2. CDR3 size: 13 residues. CDR1 and CDR2 from the germline V gene are SGHVS and FQNEAQ. This chain's CDR3 is CASSMTGDYGYTF. CDR3 nucleotides: TGTGCCAGCAGCATGACAGGGGACTATGGCTACACCTTC.

This clone was recorded once. The chain recombines TRBV19 with TRBJ2-1; 10 bases align to TRBD2. The CDR3 sequence is 14 residues long. Per germline, CDR1 LNHDA and CDR2 SQIVND (reference sequence). J was trimmed by 8 bases and V by 9 bases; bases with no gene match: 10. Here the CDR3 DNA reads TGTGCCAGCCGCTCTAGCGGGAGTCTGTATGAGCAGTTCTTC. It yields the protein CASRSSGSLYEQFF.

This chain uses TRBV18 with TRBJ2-1; D remains ambiguous. The CDR3 extends over 16 amino acids. V was trimmed by 3 bases and J by 4 bases, leaving 16 bases between them. Germline CDR1 and CDR2: KGHSH and LQKENI. The CDR3 region has the DNA TGTGCCAGCTCACCCTTTGACCTACAGTTTTACAATGAGCAGTTCTTC. Translated, it gives CASSPFDLQFYNEQFF.

This clone occurred a few times. The chain links TRBV4-3 to TRBJ2-3; 8 bases agree with TRBD1. This CDR3 has 14 residues. The J segment lost 10 bases and the V segment lost 1 base, leaving 7 bases of the junction unmatched. CDR1 and CDR2 (germline): LGHNA, YSLEER. Here the CDR3 reads CASSQVNRGTAQYF. For the CDR3, the DNA is TGCGCCAGCAGCCAAGTCAACAGGGGGACCGCGCAGTATTTT.

This clone appeared once. The chain combines TRBV4-1 with TRBJ1-2; TRBD1 agrees at 12 bases. Germline values: CDR1 MGHRA, CDR2 YSYEKL. There are 16 residues in the CDR3. With 2 bases clipped from V and 5 bases from J, the junction kept 6 bases outside the gene matches. CDR3 loop: CASSQTPGQGAYGYTF. The CDR3 region has the DNA TGCGCCAGCAGCCAAACACCGGGACAGGGGGCTTATGGCTACACCTTC.

This chain links TRBV6-1 with TRBJ2-1, with D unclear. CDR3 length: 13 amino acids. Trimming took off 1 base at V and 9 bases at J, with 10 bases between the two ends. Per germline, CDR1 MNHNS and CDR2 SASEGT. The CDR3 DNA is TGTGCCAGCAGTGAAGTTACGGTTACTGAGCAGTTCTTC. The encoded protein is CASSEVTVTEQFF.

Here the CDR3 reads CAISAVTPNTGELFF. CDR3 nucleotide sequence: TGTGCCATCAGTGCCGTGACACCTAACACCGGGGAGCTGTTTTTT. The chain recombines TRBV10-3 with TRBJ2-2, with D uncertain. The V end lost 4 bases, the J end lost 2 bases, and 11 bases lay between the germline ends. This CDR3 spans 15 amino acids. CDR1 is ENHRY, CDR2 SYGVKD, per germline.

The chain carries TRBV9 and TRBJ2-3, with D perhaps matching TRBD1 (6 bases). The length of the CDR3 is 15 residues. From germline, CDR1 is SGDLS and CDR2 YYNGEE. Trimming removed 0 bases at V and 3 bases at J, with 11 bases between. The CDR3 loop reads CASSVGGGRTDTQYF. The DNA of the CDR3 is TGTGCCAGCAGCGTAGGTGGGGGCCGGACAGATACGCAGTATTTT.

The rearrangement joins TRBV18 to TRBJ2-6; TRBD1 is a possible D gene (6 bases). V gave up 5 bases and J gave up 0 bases, with 8 bases separating them. In germline, CDR1 is KGHSH, CDR2 LQKENI. CDR3 length: 15 residues. This CDR3 reads CASSTGSSGANVLTF. DNA of the CDR3: TGTGCCAGCTCAACAGGGTCCTCTGGGGCCAACGTCCTGACTTTC. Using reference TRBV18 and TRBJ2-6 for the parts outside the CDR3, the full variable domain is NAGVMQNPRHLVRRRGQEARLRCSPMKGHSHVYWYRQLPEEGLKFMVYLQKENIIDESGMPKERFSAEFPKEGPSILRIQQVVRGDSAAYFCASSTGSSGANVLTFGAGSRLTVL.

The chain is built from TRBV4-1 and TRBJ2-1; the match to TRBD2 covers 9 bases. V trimming: 4 bases; J trimming: 8 bases; junction bases outside the gene matches: 15. CDR3 size: 17 residues. Per the germline V gene, CDR1 is MGHRA and CDR2 is YSYEKL. The CDR3 sequence is CASSRTYSGSNSDEQFF. CDR3 DNA: TGCGCCAGCAGCCGTACGTATAGCGGGAGTAACTCAGATGAGCAGTTCTTC.

The chain joins TRBV10-1 to TRBJ2-5, with TRBD1 matching 10 bases. Germline V lookup: CDR1 WNHNN, CDR2 SYGVQD (reference sequence). This CDR3 contains 15 residues. J lost 1 base, V lost 6 bases, and 5 bases had no gene match. In nucleotides, the CDR3 is TGCGCCAGCAGCGCTGGGACAGGGGTCCAAGAGACCCAGTACTTC. It translates to CASSAGTGVQETQYF.

The CDR3 protein is CASSLRAIILSEDRVDAGELFF. CDR3 coding DNA: TGTGCCAGCAGTTTAAGGGCCATAATACTATCAGAGGACAGGGTTGACGCCGGGGAGCTGTTTTTT. This chain joins TRBV27 and TRBJ2-2; 8 bases line up with TRBD1. With 2 bases clipped from V and 6 bases from J, the junction kept 26 bases outside the gene matches. The CDR3 is 22 residues long. CDR1 and CDR2 (germline): MNHEY, SMNVEV (reference sequence).

This chain uses TRBV6-5 with TRBJ2-7, with 8 bases that match TRBD2. Germline CDR1 is MNHEY and CDR2 is SVGAGI. The CDR3 has 15 residues. Unmatched junction bases numbered 10, after V lost 6 bases and J lost 3 bases. The CDR3, as DNA: TGTGCCAGCAGCGAACCGGGACTAGGAAGCTACGAGCAGTACTTC. Translated: CASSEPGLGSYEQYF.

The table lists this clone with a count of one. The chain is built from TRBV6-5 and TRBJ1-4, with TRBD1 matching over 10 bases. V gave up 6 bases and J gave up 7 bases; unmatched junction bases: 5. The germline V gene encodes CDR1 MNHEY and CDR2 SVGAGI. This CDR3 comprises 14 residues. The CDR3 protein is CASSDRGRGEKLFF. The CDR3 DNA reads TGTGCCAGCAGCGACAGGGGGCGGGGTGAAAAACTGTTTTTT.

V and J are TRBV11-2 and TRBJ2-6; D gene uncertain. The germline CDR1 and CDR2 sequences are SGHAT and FQNNGV. CDR3 length: 15 residues. The V and J ends lost 2 bases and 3 bases respectively, with 8 bases between them. CDR3 coding DNA: TGTGCCAGCAGCTTAATCCGGGTTGGGGCCAACGTCCTGACTTTC. Translated: CASSLIRVGANVLTF. Full variable domain (outside the CDR3, taken from reference TRBV11-2 and TRBJ2-6): EAGVAQSPRYKIIEKRQSVAFWCNPISGHATLYWYQQILGQGPKLLIQFQNNGVVDDSQLPKDRFSAERLKGVDSTLKIQPAKLEDSAVYLCASSLIRVGANVLTFGAGSRLTVL.

The genes are TRBV6-1 and TRBJ2-7; TRBD1 agrees at 10 bases. The length of the CDR3 is 16 residues. Per germline, CDR1 MNHNS and CDR2 SASEGT. J lost 5 bases, V lost 2 bases, and 9 bases had no gene match. CDR3 in DNA: TGTGCCAGCAGTGAAATTTTGGGACAGGGGATGGACGAGCAGTACTTC. Its protein product is CASSEILGQGMDEQYF.

The chain links TRBV6-1 to TRBJ2-7, with D possibly being TRBD1 (5 bases). Trimming cost V 2 bases and J 4 bases, with 18 bases left between them. Looked up from germline, CDR1 is MNHNS and CDR2 is SASEGT. This CDR3 has 16 amino acids. CDR3 amino acids: CASSEQAGNGLYEQYF. CDR3 sequence (DNA): TGTGCCAGCAGTGAACAGGCAGGGAATGGTTTATACGAGCAGTACTTC.

The chain couples TRBV15 to TRBJ2-3; 7 bases fit TRBD1. With 1 base clipped from V and 2 bases from J, the junction kept 3 bases outside the gene matches. The length of the CDR3 is 15 residues. Germline CDR1 is LNHNV and CDR2 is YYDKDF (reference sequence). The CDR3 region is CATSRVGTDTDTQYF. The CDR3 DNA sequence: TGTGCCACCAGCAGAGTCGGGACAGACACAGATACGCAGTATTTT. The full variable domain, its missing parts supplied by reference TRBV15 and TRBJ2-3, is DAMVIQNPRYQVTQFGKPVTLSCSQTLNHNVMYWYQQKSSQAPKLLFHYYDKDFNNEADTPDNFQSRRPNTSFCFLDIRSPGLGDTAMYLCATSRVGTDTDTQYFGPGTRLTVL.

The gene calls are TRBV5-6 and TRBJ2-1, with 7 positions matching TRBD1. This CDR3 is built from 12 residues. The V segment lost 5 bases and the J segment 8 bases; nucleotides outside the gene matches: 4. Germline V gives CDR1 SGHDT, CDR2 YYEEEE. The CDR3 loop is CASSPGGDEQFF. DNA for the CDR3: TGTGCCAGCAGTCCAGGGGGTGATGAGCAGTTCTTC.